What follows are 29 T cell receptor beta chains derived from one specimen sequenced in a study of spatial heterogeneity in lung cancer (dated by TCRdb to between 2018 and 2020). The library was built by means of 5' RACE. Sequencing was carried out with a NextSeq 500. Using fastp at Q25 and MiXCR, TCRdb reprocessed the public reads and kept productive beta chains. Rows matching on CDR3 protein sequence are summarized as one entry with the most common DNA and genes. The sample table lists 35,000 to 45,000 distinct CDR3 sequences, about 7.2% of them with a count of one. Clones ranked in the top ten supply 29% of the sample. The time point label corresponds to: sample taken at primary tumor resection. The source material was PBMCs, sampled at surgery. These receptors all come from a female donor with early-stage non-small cell lung cancer.

The genes are TRBV12-3 or TRBV12-4 and TRBJ2-3; no clear D. The V gene lost 5 bases and the J gene lost 6 bases, with 12 bases spanning the gap. The CDR3 sequence is 13 residues long. The CDR3 region is CASSAVQTDTQYF. In nucleotides, the CDR3 is TGTGCCAGCAGTGCGGTCCAAACGGATACGCAGTATTTT.

This clonotype came up many times. V usage is TRBV20-1 and J usage is TRBJ2-7; D could derive from TRBD1 or TRBD2 (5 bases each). Trimming shortened V by 4 bases and J by 2 bases, and 12 bases separated the two germline ends. Germline CDR1 DFQATT, CDR2 SNEGSKA (reference sequence). The CDR3 spans 13 residues. CDR3 nucleotides: TGCAGTGCTAAGGTTGGGGGTCCCTACGAGCAGTACTTC. The encoded protein is CSAKVGGPYEQYF.

This clonotype showed up just a few times. The rearrangement links TRBV20-1 to TRBJ2-7; the D is unclear. Deletions cut 6 bases from V and 2 bases from J, with 8 bases between. The CDR3 runs 11 residues. Germline CDR1 DFQATT, CDR2 SNEGSKA (reference sequence). As DNA, the CDR3 is TGCAGTGCCCCTGCCCCCTACGAGCAGTACTTC. Its protein is CSAPAPYEQYF.

On this clonotype: At one end the junction does not follow the germline gene, possibly because of a read error. V usage is TRBV19 and J usage is TRBJ2-4; perhaps D is TRBD1 or TRBD2 (5 bases each). This CDR3 comprises 14 residues. Looked up from germline, CDR1 is LNHDA and CDR2 is SQIVND (reference sequence). CDR3 residues: CASSVRDRWNIRYF. DNA for the CDR3: TGTGCCAGTAGTGTTCGGGACCGGTGGAACATTCGGTACTTC.

This clonotype is classed as medium-sized. This chain links TRBV5-5 with TRBJ2-7; 8 bases are shared with TRBD1. CDR3 length equals 16 residues. V lost 1 base and J lost 2; bases outside the gene matches: 8. The germline gives CDR1 SGHKS, CDR2 YYEKEE (reference sequence). The CDR3 is CASSLSQTGEAYEQYF. CDR3 nucleotides: TGTGCCAGCAGCTTGTCTCAGACAGGGGAAGCCTACGAGCAGTACTTC.

This clonotype showed up just a few times. The chain carries TRBV5-1 and TRBJ2-2; 7 bases fit TRBD2. In germline, CDR1 is SGHRS, CDR2 YFSETQ. The CDR3 loop spans 15 amino acids. V shed 3 bases and J 3 bases; nucleotides not matched to a gene: 5. The CDR3 spells CASSSPAGDTGELFF. In DNA form, the CDR3 reads TGCGCCAGCAGCTCCCCCGCGGGGGACACCGGGGAGCTGTTTTTT.

This clonotype has a handful of counts. The chain links TRBV19 to TRBJ1-4; 10 nucleotides align to TRBD1. This CDR3 contains 14 residues. After removal of 6 bases from V and 8 bases from J, the junction contained 6 bases not matched to a gene. CDR1 is LNHDA, CDR2 SQIVND, per germline (reference sequence). The CDR3 protein is CASRRDRGEEKLFF. The CDR3 nucleotides are TGTGCCAGTAGGAGGGACAGGGGAGAAGAAAAACTGTTTTTT.

The table lists this clonotype with a few counts. The chain recombines TRBV7-8 with TRBJ2-2; maybe TRBD2 (6 bases). From germline, CDR1 is SGHVS and CDR2 FQNEAQ. The V and J ends lost 6 bases and 4 bases respectively, with 9 bases between them. The CDR3 is 13 amino acids. CDR3 protein: CASRNSGTGELFF. CDR3 DNA: TGTGCCAGCAGAAATAGCGGCACCGGGGAGCTGTTTTTT.

This clonotype was counted at least ten times. This chain uses TRBV7-9 with TRBJ2-3, with 13 bases aligning to TRBD2. Trimming cost V 5 bases and J 2 bases; bases outside gene matches: 7. The germline CDR1 and CDR2 sequences are SEHNR and FQNEAQ (reference sequence). The CDR3 runs to 17 residues. The CDR3 DNA sequence: TGTGCCAGCAGCCGAGGGGGACTAGCGGGGTTCACAGATACGCAGTATTTT. Its translation: CASSRGGLAGFTDTQYF.

This clonotype was counted at least ten times. This sequence joins TRBV3-1 and TRBJ1-5; 12 bases are shared with TRBD1. The germline V gene has CDR1 LGHDT and CDR2 YNNKEL (reference sequence). The CDR3 runs 15 residues. V trimming: 4 bases; J trimming: 5 bases; junction bases outside the gene matches: 3. As DNA, the CDR3 is TGTGCCAGCAGCCCAGGGACAGGGGGCTATCAGCCCCAGCATTTT. Its translation is CASSPGTGGYQPQHF.

For the CDR3, the DNA is TGCAGTTCTCTGGATCATAGGGGGTCCTACGAGCAGTACTTC. Protein: CSSLDHRGSYEQYF. The gene calls are TRBV20-1 and TRBJ2-7; D might be TRBD1 (6 bases). CDR1 DFQATT and CDR2 SNEGSKA come from the germline V gene (reference sequence). Trimming cost V 8 bases and J 1 base, with 18 bases left between them. The CDR3 runs to 14 residues.

The CDR3 nucleotides read TGTGCCAGCAGCTTTCAGGCTGGCGGGAGCTCCTACGAGCAGTACTTC. This gives the protein CASSFQAGGSSYEQYF. The chain joins TRBV7-2 to TRBJ2-7; TRBD2 aligns across 7 bases. The V gene end was trimmed by 3 bases and the J gene end by 0 bases; junction bases not matched to a gene: 8. Germline V gene data show CDR1 as SGHTA and CDR2 as FQGNSA. This CDR3 is built from 16 residues.

This sequence joins TRBV18 and TRBJ2-6; no definite D call. The V gene lost 3 bases and the J gene lost 1 base, with 19 bases spanning the gap. Germline loops: CDR1 KGHSH, CDR2 LQKENI. This CDR3 is 19 amino acids long. The CDR3 nucleotides are TGTGCCAGCTCACCTATCTTAGCCCTTACCCTATCTGGGGCCAACGTCCTGACTTTC. This gives the protein CASSPILALTLSGANVLTF.

This clonotype has ten or more counts. The chain joins TRBV20-1 to TRBJ2-1; no definite D call. Germline V gene lookup returns CDR1 DFQATT and CDR2 SNEGSKA (reference sequence). There are 14 residues in the CDR3. Deletions cut 6 bases from V and 1 base from J, with 13 bases between. CDR3 sequence: CSARDRLSYNEQFF. CDR3 nucleotide sequence: TGCAGTGCGCGAGACCGGCTTTCCTACAATGAGCAGTTCTTC.

In this sample, this clonotype turned up many times. The rearrangement joins TRBV7-9 to TRBJ2-3; D is unclear. V shed 0 bases and J shed 0 bases, with 13 bases lying between them. Germline loops: CDR1 SEHNR, CDR2 FQNEAQ (reference sequence). This CDR3 has 17 amino acids. The CDR3 DNA sequence: TGTGCCAGCAGCTTAGCCCTATCCGGCGGTAGCACAGATACGCAGTATTTT. This translates into CASSLALSGGSTDTQYF.

The chain joins TRBV7-9 to TRBJ2-7; D gene unclear. The CDR3 sequence is 11 residues long. CDR1 and CDR2 from the germline V gene are SEHNR and FQNEAQ (reference sequence). Trimming took off 3 bases at V and 3 bases at J, with 3 bases between the two ends. In DNA form, the CDR3 reads TGTGCCAGCAGCTTCGACTACGAGCAGTACTTC. Translating it yields CASSFDYEQYF.

This clonotype was seen at least ten times. The V call is TRBV3-1, the J call TRBJ2-1, with 10 bases lining up with TRBD1. Germline V gene data show CDR1 as LGHDT and CDR2 as YNNKEL (reference sequence). CDR3 length equals 15 residues. Unmatched junction bases numbered 4, after V lost 4 bases and J lost 4 bases. CDR3 sequence: CASSPWDRGYNEQFF. The CDR3 DNA is TGTGCCAGCAGCCCGTGGGACAGGGGATACAATGAGCAGTTCTTC.

This clonotype was picked up many times. This is likely a read error, given that the CDR3 carries no conserved phenylalanine or tryptophan at its end. The DNA is left out, because the CDR3 cannot be placed on it with certainty; the CDR3 is given as TCRdb lists it. J is TRBJ2-1 and V is TRBV5-5; TRBD2, the table's D call, was not compared with the DNA. The CDR3 spans 13 amino acids, including both terminal residues. Germline values: CDR1 SGHKS, CDR2 YYEKEE (reference sequence). CDR3 protein: CASSSSTYSGLLI.

Ten or more counts support this clonotype. V and J are TRBV15 and TRBJ2-1; D possibly corresponds to TRBD1 (5 bases). V was trimmed by 0 bases and J by 0 bases, leaving 6 bases between them. The CDR3 runs 15 residues. Germline V gives CDR1 LNHNV, CDR2 YYDKDF (reference sequence). Written as DNA, the CDR3 is TGTGCCACCAGCAGAGAAGGGGACTCCTACAATGAGCAGTTCTTC. This codes for CATSREGDSYNEQFF.

CDR3 sequence (DNA): TGCAGTGCTAGATGGGGACGCGACAATGAGCAGTTCTTC. As protein: CSARWGRDNEQFF. This chain joins TRBV20-1 and TRBJ2-1; D assignment may be TRBD1 or TRBD2 (5 bases each). Germline-derived CDR1 and CDR2 are DFQATT and SNEGSKA (reference sequence). With 2 bases removed from V and 5 bases from J, the gap between germline ends came to 10 bases. This CDR3 contains 13 residues.

J is TRBJ2-3 and V is TRBV12-3 or TRBV12-4, with 12 bases matching TRBD2. After removal of 6 bases from V and 4 bases from J, the junction contained 5 bases not matched to a gene. The CDR3 has 15 residues. CDR3 bases: TGTGCCAGCAGCCAAGGACTAGCGGGGCCAGATACGCAGTATTTT. This encodes CASSQGLAGPDTQYF.

This clonotype was observed a few times. The chain is built from TRBV15 and TRBJ1-1; no clear D. CDR3 length equals 15 residues. V was cut by 1 base and J by 4 bases, with 13 bases left in between. CDR1 and CDR2 from the germline V gene are LNHNV and YYDKDF (reference sequence). CDR3 sequence (DNA): TGTGCCACCAGCAGAGGGGAGGTAACATCCACTGAAGCTTTCTTT. Its translation: CATSRGEVTSTEAFF.

The chain carries TRBV18 and TRBJ2-6, with TRBD1 as a possible D gene (5 bases). CDR1 is KGHSH, CDR2 LQKENI, per germline. V was shortened by 0 bases and J by 8 bases, with 23 bases between the two germline ends. The CDR3 contains 19 residues. The CDR3 DNA reads as TGTGCCAGCTCACCACCCTTCTTGCGCTACCCTCTGGGGCCCAACGTCCTGACTTTC. It encodes CASSPPFLRYPLGPNVLTF. Variable domain in full (rest from reference TRBV18 and TRBJ2-6): NAGVMQNPRHLVRRRGQEARLRCSPMKGHSHVYWYRQLPEEGLKFMVYLQKENIIDESGMPKERFSAEFPKEGPSILRIQQVVRGDSAAYFCASSPPFLRYPLGPNVLTFGAGSRLTVL.

Ten or more counts support this clonotype. The V gene is TRBV11-2, the J gene TRBJ2-6, with D possibly TRBD1 on 6 matching bases. Trimming stripped 0 bases from V and 2 bases from J, with 11 bases between. CDR1 is SGHAT, CDR2 FQNNGV, per germline. The CDR3 consists of 17 residues. Here the CDR3 DNA reads TGTGCCAGCAGCTTAGATATGTACAGGGCTGGGGCCAACGTCCTGACTTTC. Amino acids: CASSLDMYRAGANVLTF.

This clonotype was observed a few times. CDR3 DNA sequence: TGTGCCAGCAGCCCCGCCATGGGGGGTAGGTACGAGCAGTACTTC. Translation gives CASSPAMGGRYEQYF. The rearrangement joins TRBV7-9 to TRBJ2-7; TRBD2 is a possible D gene (6 bases). The CDR3 consists of 15 residues. Germline CDR1 reads SEHNR; CDR2 reads FQNEAQ (reference sequence). With 5 bases removed from V and 4 bases from J, the gap between germline ends came to 18 bases.

Turning to this clonotype: This may arise from a read error, as a much more abundant clone is one base away. The chain couples TRBV20-1 to TRBJ1-6; D is undetermined. This CDR3 spans 15 amino acids. V lost 4 bases and J 0 bases, leaving 10 bases between the germline ends. The germline gives CDR1 DFQATT, CDR2 SNEGSKA (reference sequence). Written as DNA, the CDR3 is TGCAGTGCTAAAGAACCGGACTCCTATAATTCACCCCTCCACTTT. Encoded protein: CSAKEPDSYNSPLHF.

The DNA of the CDR3 is TGTGCCAGCAGCCAAGGAGGTAGCGGGGGGGCCAGTTCCTACAATGAGCAGTTCTTC. It encodes CASSQGGSGGASSYNEQFF. The V call is TRBV4-2, the J call TRBJ2-1; TRBD2 matches at 11 bases. The length of the CDR3 is 19 residues. Germline trimming cut 1 base from V and 1 base from J; bases unmatched to any gene: 9. CDR1 and CDR2 (germline): LGHNA, YNFKEQ.

This clonotype was detected a few times. The chain carries TRBV5-1 and TRBJ2-1; no clear D. V was clipped by 1 base and J by 0 bases, with 8 bases between them. The CDR3 length is 15 residues. CDR1 SGHRS and CDR2 YFSETQ come from the germline V gene. The CDR3 nucleotides read TGCGCCAGCAGCTTGTTAGGTAGCTCCTACAATGAGCAGTTCTTC. Amino acids: CASSLLGSSYNEQFF.

V is TRBV23-1 and J is TRBJ2-2; D tentatively reads TRBD1 or TRBD2 (5 bases each). Being an ORF, TRBV23-1 has a function that is uncertain. The V end was cut by 4 bases, the J end by 2 bases, with 23 bases between. The CDR3 covers 19 residues. The CDR3 DNA reads TGCGCCAGCAGTCTCCCCCAGGTCCCGGGACCAAATAACACCGGGGAGCTGTTTTTT. Translated, it gives CASSLPQVPGPNNTGELFF.